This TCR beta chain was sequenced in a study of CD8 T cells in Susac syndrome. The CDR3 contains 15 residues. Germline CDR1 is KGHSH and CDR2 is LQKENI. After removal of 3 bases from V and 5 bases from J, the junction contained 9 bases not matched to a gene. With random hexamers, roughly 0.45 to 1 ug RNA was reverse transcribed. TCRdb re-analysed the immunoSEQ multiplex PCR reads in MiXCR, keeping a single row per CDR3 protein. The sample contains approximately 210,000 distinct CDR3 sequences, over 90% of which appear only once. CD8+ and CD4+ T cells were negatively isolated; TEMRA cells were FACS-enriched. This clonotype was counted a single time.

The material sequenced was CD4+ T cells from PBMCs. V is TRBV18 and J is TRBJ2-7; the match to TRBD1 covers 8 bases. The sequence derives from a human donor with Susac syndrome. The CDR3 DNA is TGTGCCAGCTCACCGAACAGGGGGAATTCCCACGAGCAGTACTTC. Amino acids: CASSPNRGNSHEQYF.